This TCR beta chain was obtained from a study of CD4 T cells in relation to SARS-CoV-2 and coronaviruses. A note on this clone: Its target is not known.

Using immunoSEQ multiplex PCR, the repertoire was profiled, and TCRdb retains in-frame clones only, with some absent. The table includes about 47,000 clones, around 80% detected once. V gave up 0 bases and J gave up 8 bases, with 10 bases separating them. Germline V lookup: CDR1 SGHAT, CDR2 FQNNGV. The CDR3 has 13 residues. The sequenced material came from naive CD4+ T cells from PBMCs, cultured in vitro. Subset noted: naive CD4+ T cells isolated by negative enrichment. The receptor was derived from an adult with COVID-19. The chain couples TRBV11-2 to TRBJ1-1; D might be TRBD1 (6 bases). The CDR3 DNA reads as TGTGCCAGCAGCTTAGAGAGCAGGGGCGAAGCTTTCTTT. This sequence encodes CASSLESRGEAFF.